This T cell receptor (beta chain) was identified in a study of T-cell memory formation after mild COVID-19. In TCRdb, the 5' RACE reads were re-called with MiXCR into one record per CDR3 protein. The repertoire holds some 130,000 distinct CDR3 sequences, with roughly 15% as singletons. This clonotype occurred a few times. The V gene's germline CDR1 is SEHNR and CDR2 FQNEAQ (reference sequence). The ends were cut back, 7 bases at V and 1 base at J, with 14 bases in the middle. The CDR3 runs to 14 residues. The chain recombines TRBV7-9 with TRBJ2-7, with a weak D call TRBD2 (5 bases). The receptor was derived from an adult woman who had mild COVID-19 (a few samples of this study predate the infection). Cell type and time point are not known. Sequenced: PBMCs or a T cell subset sorted from them (not recorded which). DNA of the CDR3: TGTGCCAGCAACCCGGGTTGGAGGTCCTACGAGCAGTACTTC. Translated: CASNPGWRSYEQYF.